The present T cell receptor (beta chain) was sequenced within a study of T-cell reconstitution after alpha-beta-depleted transplantation in children. Study findings and constraints: Counts and diversity of T cells one year after transplant came mostly from newly produced T cells. It was surviving recipient T cells and thymic progenitors that gave some patients high TCRbeta diversity at day 60. Several hundred graft clones that had expanded were reportedly the source of alpha-beta T cells about two months after transplant.

Trimming cost V 5 bases and J 5 bases; bases outside gene matches: 6. CDR1 and CDR2 from the germline V gene are SEHNR and FQNEAQ (reference sequence). The CDR3 covers 14 residues. Construction of the TCRbeta library involved unique molecular identifiers. TCRdb called the PCR reads again in MiXCR, with one record for every CDR3 protein. The repertoire holds 700,000 to 850,000 distinct CDR3 sequences, with roughly 15% as singletons. In its sample, this clonotype was seen a few times. The antigen remains unidentified. V gene TRBV7-9 combines with J gene TRBJ2-5; 9 bases fit TRBD2. The source of this sequence is a male patient younger than 18 who had a stem cell transplant for acute lymphoblastic leukemia, so the T cells may come from the graft donor. The sample in question was PBMCs, mostly from graft donor cells, obtained 360 days after TCRalphabeta/CD19-depleted stem cell transplant. Here the CDR3 DNA reads TGTGCCAGCAGCGTTATGAGCGGGAGGGAGACCCAGTACTTC. Translating it yields CASSVMSGRETQYF.